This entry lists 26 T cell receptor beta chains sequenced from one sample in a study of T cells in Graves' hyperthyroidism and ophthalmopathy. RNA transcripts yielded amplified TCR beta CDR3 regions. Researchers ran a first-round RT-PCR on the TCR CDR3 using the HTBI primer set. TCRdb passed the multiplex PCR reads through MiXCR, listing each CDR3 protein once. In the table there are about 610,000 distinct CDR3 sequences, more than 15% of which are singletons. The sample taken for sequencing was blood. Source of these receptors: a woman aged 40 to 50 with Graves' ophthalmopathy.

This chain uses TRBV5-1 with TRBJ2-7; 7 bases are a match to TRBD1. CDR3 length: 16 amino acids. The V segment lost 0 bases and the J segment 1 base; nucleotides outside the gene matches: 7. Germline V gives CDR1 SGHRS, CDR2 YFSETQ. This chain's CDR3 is CASSLGLRGLSYEQYF. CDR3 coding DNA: TGCGCCAGCAGCTTGGGTCTCAGGGGGTTATCCTACGAGCAGTACTTC.

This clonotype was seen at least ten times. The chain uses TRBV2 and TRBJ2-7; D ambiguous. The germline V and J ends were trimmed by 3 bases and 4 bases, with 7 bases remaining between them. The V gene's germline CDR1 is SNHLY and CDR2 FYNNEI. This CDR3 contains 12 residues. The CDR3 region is CASSDPAYEQYF. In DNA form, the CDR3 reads TGTGCCAGCAGTGACCCAGCTTACGAGCAGTACTTC.

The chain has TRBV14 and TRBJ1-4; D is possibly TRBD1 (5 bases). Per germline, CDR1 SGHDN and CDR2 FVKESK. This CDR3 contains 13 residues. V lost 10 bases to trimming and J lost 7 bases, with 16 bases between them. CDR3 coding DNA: TGTGCCACCTCCCGCGGAGGGGCTGAAAAACTGTTTTTT. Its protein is CATSRGGAEKLFF.

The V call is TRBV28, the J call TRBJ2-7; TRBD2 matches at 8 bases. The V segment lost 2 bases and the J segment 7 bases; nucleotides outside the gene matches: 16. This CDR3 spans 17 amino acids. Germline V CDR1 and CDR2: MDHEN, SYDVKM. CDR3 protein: CASSLDLEASGQREQYF. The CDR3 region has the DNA TGTGCCAGCAGTTTAGATCTTGAGGCTAGCGGGCAGAGAGAGCAGTACTTC.

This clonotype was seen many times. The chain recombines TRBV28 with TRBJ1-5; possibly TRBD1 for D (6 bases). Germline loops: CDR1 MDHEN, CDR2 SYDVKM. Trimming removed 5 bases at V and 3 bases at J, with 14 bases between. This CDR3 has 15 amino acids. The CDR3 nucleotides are TGTGCCAGCAGTCTAAACCCAGGGGTCAATCAGCCCCAGCATTTT. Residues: CASSLNPGVNQPQHF.

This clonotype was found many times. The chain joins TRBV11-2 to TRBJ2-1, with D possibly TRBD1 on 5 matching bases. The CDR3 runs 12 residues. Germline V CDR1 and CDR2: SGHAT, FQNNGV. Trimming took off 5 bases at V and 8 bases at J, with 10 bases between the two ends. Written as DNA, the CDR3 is TGTGCCAGCAGCCCGCAGGGCTATGAGCAGTTCTTC. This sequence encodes CASSPQGYEQFF.

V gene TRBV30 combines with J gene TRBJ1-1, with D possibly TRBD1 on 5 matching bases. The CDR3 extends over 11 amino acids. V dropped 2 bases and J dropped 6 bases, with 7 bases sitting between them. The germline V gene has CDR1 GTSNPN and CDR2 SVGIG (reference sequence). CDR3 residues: CAWSQGSEAFF. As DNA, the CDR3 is TGTGCCTGGAGTCAGGGATCTGAAGCTTTCTTT.

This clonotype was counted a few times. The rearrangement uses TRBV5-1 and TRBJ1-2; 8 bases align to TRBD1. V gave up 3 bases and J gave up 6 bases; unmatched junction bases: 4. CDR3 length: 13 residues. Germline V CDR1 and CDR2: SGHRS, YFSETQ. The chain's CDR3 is CASSSIQGDGYTF. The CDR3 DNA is TGCGCCAGCAGCTCCATACAGGGGGATGGCTACACCTTC.

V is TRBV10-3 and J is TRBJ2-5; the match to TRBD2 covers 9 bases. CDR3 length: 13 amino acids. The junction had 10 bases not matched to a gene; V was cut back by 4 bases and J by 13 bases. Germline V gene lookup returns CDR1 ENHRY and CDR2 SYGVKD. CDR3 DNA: TGTGCCATCAGTGCGGCTAGCGGGAACTCCCCGTACTTC. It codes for CAISAASGNSPYF.

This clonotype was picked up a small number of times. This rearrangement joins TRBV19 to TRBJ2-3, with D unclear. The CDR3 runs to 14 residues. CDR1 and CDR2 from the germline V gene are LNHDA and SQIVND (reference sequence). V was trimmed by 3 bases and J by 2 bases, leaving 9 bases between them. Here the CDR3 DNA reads TGTGCCAGTAGTATGAGCGCTAACACAGATACGCAGTATTTT. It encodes CASSMSANTDTQYF.

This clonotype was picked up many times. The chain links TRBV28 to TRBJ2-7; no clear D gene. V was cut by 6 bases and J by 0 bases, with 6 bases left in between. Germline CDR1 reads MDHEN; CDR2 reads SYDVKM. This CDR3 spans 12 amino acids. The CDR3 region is CASSSISYEQYF. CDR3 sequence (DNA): TGTGCCAGCAGCTCTATCTCCTACGAGCAGTACTTC.

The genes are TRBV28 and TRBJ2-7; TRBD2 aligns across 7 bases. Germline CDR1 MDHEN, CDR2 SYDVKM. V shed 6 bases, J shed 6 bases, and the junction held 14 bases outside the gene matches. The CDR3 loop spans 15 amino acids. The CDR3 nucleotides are TGTGCCAGCAGCTTAGAAGGGAGGGCCGTGCCCGAGCAGTACTTC. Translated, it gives CASSLEGRAVPEQYF. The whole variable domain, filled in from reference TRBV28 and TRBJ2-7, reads DVKVTQSSRYLVKRTGEKVFLECVQDMDHENMFWYRQDPGLGLRLIYFSYDVKMKEKGDIPEGYSVSREKKERFSLILESASTNQTSMYLCASSLEGRAVPEQYFGPGTRLTVT.

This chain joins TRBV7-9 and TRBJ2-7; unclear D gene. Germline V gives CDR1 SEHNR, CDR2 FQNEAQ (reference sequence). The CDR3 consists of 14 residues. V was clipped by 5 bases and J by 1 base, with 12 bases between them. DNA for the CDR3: TGTGCCAGCAGCCAGACCGATGGATCCTACGAGCAGTACTTC. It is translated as CASSQTDGSYEQYF. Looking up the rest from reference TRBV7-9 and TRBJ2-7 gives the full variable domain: DTGVSQNPRHKITKRGQNVTFRCDPISEHNRLYWYRQTLGQGPEFLTYFQNEAQLEKSRLLSDRFSAERPKGSFSTLEIQRTEQGDSAMYLCASSQTDGSYEQYFGPGTRLTVT.

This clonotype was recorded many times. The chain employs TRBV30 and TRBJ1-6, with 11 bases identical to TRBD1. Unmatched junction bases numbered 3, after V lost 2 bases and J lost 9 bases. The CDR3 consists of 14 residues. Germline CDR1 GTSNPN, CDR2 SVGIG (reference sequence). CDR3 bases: TGTGCCTGGAGTATCGGGACAGGGGGTTCACCCCTCCACTTT. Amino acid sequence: CAWSIGTGGSPLHF.

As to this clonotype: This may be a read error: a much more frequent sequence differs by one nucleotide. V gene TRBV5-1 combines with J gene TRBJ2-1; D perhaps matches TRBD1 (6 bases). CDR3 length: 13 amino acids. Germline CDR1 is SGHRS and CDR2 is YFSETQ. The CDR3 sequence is CTSSWTVYNEQFF. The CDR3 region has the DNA TGCACCAGCAGCTGGACAGTGTACAATGAGCAGTTCTTC.

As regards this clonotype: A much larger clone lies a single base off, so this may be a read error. CDR3 loop: CASSPRYEDQNTGAFF. DNA of the CDR3: TGTGCCAGCTCACCAAGATATGAGGACCAGAACACTGGAGCTTTCTTT. The V and J genes are TRBV18 and TRBJ1-1; D gene uncertain. The germline V gene has CDR1 KGHSH and CDR2 LQKENI. The CDR3 sequence is 16 residues long. The entire variable domain, with the rest obtained from reference TRBV18 and TRBJ1-1, is as follows: NAGVMQNPRHLVRRRGQEARLRCSPMKGHSHVYWYRQLPEEGLKFMVYLQKENIIDESGMPKERFSAEFPKEGPSILRIQQVVRGDSAAYFCASSPRYEDQNTGAFFGQGTRLTVV.

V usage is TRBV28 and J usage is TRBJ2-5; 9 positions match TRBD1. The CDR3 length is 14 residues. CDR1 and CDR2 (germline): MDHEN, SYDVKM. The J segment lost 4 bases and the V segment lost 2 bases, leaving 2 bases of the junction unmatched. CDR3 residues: CASSLTGGVETQYF. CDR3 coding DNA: TGTGCCAGCAGTTTAACAGGGGGCGTAGAGACCCAGTACTTC.

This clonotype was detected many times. The CDR3 sequence is CASSQPPGQLNTEAFF. The DNA for the CDR3 is TGTGCCAGCAGCCAACCCCCGGGACAGTTGAACACTGAAGCTTTCTTT. The rearrangement joins TRBV3-1 to TRBJ1-1; 7 nucleotides align to TRBD1. Germline V gene data show CDR1 as LGHDT and CDR2 as YNNKEL (reference sequence). The V gene end was trimmed by 2 bases and the J gene end by 0 bases; junction bases not matched to a gene: 6. The CDR3 is 16 residues long.

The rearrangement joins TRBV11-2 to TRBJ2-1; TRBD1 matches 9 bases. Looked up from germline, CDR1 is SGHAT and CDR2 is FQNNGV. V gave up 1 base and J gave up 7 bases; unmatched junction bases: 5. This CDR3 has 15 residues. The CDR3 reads CASSLGTGVVNEQFF. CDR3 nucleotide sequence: TGTGCCAGCAGCTTAGGGACAGGGGTGGTGAATGAGCAGTTCTTC. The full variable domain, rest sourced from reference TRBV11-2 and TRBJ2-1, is EAGVAQSPRYKIIEKRQSVAFWCNPISGHATLYWYQQILGQGPKLLIQFQNNGVVDDSQLPKDRFSAERLKGVDSTLKIQPAKLEDSAVYLCASSLGTGVVNEQFFGPGTRLTVL.

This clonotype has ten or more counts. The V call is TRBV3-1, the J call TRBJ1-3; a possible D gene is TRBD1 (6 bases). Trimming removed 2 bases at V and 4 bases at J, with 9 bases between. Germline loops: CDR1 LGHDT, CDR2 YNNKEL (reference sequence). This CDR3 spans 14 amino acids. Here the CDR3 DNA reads TGTGCCAGCAGCCAACAGGGGACCGGAAACACCATATATTTT. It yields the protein CASSQQGTGNTIYF.

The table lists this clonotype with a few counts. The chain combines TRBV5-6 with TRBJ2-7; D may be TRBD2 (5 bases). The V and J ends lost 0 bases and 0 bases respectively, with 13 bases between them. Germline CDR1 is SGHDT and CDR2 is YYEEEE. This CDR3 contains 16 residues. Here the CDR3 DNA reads TGTGCCAGCAGCTTGGCGGGGATAGGCATCTCCTACGAGCAGTACTTC. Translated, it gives CASSLAGIGISYEQYF.

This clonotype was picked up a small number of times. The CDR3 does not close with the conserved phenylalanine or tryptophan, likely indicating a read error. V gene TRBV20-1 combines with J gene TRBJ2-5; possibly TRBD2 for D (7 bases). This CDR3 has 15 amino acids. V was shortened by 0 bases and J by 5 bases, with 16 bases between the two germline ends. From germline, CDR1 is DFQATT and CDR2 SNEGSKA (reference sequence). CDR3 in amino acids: CSARELAPRGETQYL. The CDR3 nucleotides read TGCAGTGCTAGAGAACTAGCGCCGAGGGGGGAGACCCAGTACTTA.

The CDR3 DNA follows: TGCGCCAGCAGCTTGGAAGGAGTAGGCGAGCAGTACTTC. Protein sequence: CASSLEGVGEQYF. The chain employs TRBV5-1 and TRBJ2-7; D is unresolved. The CDR3 has 13 residues. From germline, CDR1 is SGHRS and CDR2 YFSETQ. Trimming cost V 0 bases and J 6 bases, with 10 bases left between them.

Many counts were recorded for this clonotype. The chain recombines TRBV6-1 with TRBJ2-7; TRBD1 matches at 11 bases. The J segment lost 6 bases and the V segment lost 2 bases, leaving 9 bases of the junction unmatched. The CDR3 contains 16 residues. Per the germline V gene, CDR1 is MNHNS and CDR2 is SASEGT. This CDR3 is CASSEPPGQGDGEQYF. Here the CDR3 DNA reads TGTGCCAGCAGTGAACCTCCGGGACAGGGGGACGGCGAGCAGTACTTC.

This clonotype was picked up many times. The CDR3 protein is CASHRTSGGPDTQYF. The CDR3, as DNA: TGTGCCAGCCACAGGACTAGCGGGGGCCCAGATACGCAGTATTTT. The chain joins TRBV6-1 to TRBJ2-3; 13 bases map to TRBD2. CDR3 size: 15 residues. The J segment lost 4 bases and the V segment lost 8 bases, leaving 6 bases of the junction unmatched. Looked up from germline, CDR1 is MNHNS and CDR2 is SASEGT.

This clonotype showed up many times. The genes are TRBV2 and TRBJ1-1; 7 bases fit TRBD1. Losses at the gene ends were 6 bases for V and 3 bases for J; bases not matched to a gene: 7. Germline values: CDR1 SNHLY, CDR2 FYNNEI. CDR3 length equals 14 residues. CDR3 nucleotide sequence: TGTGCCAGCAGGCGGGACAGCGGTTACACTGAAGCTTTCTTT. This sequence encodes CASRRDSGYTEAFF.